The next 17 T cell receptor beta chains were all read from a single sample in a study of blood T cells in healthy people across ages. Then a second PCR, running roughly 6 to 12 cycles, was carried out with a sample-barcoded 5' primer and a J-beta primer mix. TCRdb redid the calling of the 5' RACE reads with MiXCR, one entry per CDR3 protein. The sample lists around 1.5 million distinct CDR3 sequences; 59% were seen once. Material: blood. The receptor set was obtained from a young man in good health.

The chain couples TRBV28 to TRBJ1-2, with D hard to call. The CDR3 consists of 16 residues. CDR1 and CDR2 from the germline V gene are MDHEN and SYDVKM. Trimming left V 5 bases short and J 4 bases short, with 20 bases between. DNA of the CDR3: TGTGCCAGCAGTACGTCCACGTTGGGGTGCGCCTATGGCTACACCTTC. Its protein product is CASSTSTLGCAYGYTF.

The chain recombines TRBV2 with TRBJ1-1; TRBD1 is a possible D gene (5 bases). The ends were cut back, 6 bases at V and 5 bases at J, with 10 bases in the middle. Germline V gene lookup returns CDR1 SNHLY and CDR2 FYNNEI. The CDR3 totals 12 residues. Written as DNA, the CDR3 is TGTGCCAGCAGACCGGGGCGGACTGAAGCTTTCTTT. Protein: CASRPGRTEAFF. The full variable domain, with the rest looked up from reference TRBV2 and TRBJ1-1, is EPEVTQTPSHQVTQMGQEVILRCVPISNHLYFYWYRQILGQKVEFLVSFYNNEISEKSEIFDDQFSVERPDGSNFTLKIRSTKLEDSAMYFCASRPGRTEAFFGQGTRLTVV.

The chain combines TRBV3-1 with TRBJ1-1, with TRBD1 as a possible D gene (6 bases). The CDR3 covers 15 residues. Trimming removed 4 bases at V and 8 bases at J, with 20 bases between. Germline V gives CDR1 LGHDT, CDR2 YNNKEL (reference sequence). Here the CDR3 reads CASSPEGGLLSEAFF. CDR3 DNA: TGTGCCAGCAGCCCTGAGGGGGGACTATTATCCGAAGCTTTCTTT.

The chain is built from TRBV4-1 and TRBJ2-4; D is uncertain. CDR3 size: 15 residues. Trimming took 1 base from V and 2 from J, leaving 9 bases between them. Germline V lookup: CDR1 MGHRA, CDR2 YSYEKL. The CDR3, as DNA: TGCGCCAGCAGCCAAGTCAGGATATCCAAAAACATTCAGTACTTC. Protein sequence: CASSQVRISKNIQYF.

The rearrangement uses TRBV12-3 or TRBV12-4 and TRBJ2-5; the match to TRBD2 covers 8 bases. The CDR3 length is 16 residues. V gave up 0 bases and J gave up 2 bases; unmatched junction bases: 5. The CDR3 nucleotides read TGTGCCAGCAGTTTAGCGCTGGGACTAGGACAAGAGACCCAGTACTTC. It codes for CASSLALGLGQETQYF.

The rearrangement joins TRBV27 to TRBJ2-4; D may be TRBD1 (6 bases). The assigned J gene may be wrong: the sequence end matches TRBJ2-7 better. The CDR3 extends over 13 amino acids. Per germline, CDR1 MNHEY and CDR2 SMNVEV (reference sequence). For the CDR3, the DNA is TGTGCCAGCAGTGTCCTACAGGGTCGCGAGCAGTACTTC. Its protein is CASSVLQGREQYF.

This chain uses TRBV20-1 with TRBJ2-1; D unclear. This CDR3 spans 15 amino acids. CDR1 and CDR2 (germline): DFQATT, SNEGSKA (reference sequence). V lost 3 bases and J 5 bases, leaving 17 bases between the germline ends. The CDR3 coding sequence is TGCAGTGCTAGGGGGTTGAGTTGGGGTGACAATGAGCAGTTCTTC. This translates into CSARGLSWGDNEQFF.

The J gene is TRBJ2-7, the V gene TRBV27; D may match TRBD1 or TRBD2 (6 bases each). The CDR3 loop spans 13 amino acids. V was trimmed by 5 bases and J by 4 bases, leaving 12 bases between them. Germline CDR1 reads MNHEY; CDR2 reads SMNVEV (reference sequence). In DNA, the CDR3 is TGTGCCAGCAGTGTCCAGGGGAGGTACGAGCAGTACTTC. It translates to CASSVQGRYEQYF.

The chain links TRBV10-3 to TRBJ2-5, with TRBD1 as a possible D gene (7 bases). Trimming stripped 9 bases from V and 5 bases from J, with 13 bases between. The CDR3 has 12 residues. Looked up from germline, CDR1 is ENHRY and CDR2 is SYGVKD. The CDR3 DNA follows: TGTGCCATATCAGGGGGGAACGAGACCCAGTACTTC. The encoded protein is CAISGGNETQYF.

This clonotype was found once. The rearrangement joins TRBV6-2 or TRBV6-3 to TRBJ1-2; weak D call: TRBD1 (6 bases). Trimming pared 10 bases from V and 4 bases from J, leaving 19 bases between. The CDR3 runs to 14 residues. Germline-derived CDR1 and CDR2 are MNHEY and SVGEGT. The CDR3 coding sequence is TGTGCCACTGGGGGCCCCAGCGCATCCTATGGCTACACCTTC. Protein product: CATGGPSASYGYTF.

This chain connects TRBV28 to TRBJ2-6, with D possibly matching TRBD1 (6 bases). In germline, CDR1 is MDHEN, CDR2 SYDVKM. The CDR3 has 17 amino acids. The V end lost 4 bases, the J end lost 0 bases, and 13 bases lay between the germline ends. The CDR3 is CASSSSGDPSGANVLTF. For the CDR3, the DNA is TGTGCCAGCAGTTCATCAGGGGACCCCTCTGGGGCCAACGTCCTGACTTTC.

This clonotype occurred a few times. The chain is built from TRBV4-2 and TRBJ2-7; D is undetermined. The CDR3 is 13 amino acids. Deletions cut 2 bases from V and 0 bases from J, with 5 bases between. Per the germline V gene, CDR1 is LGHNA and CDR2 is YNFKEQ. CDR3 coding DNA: TGTGCCAGCAGCCAAACTACCTCCTACGAGCAGTACTTC. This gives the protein CASSQTTSYEQYF.

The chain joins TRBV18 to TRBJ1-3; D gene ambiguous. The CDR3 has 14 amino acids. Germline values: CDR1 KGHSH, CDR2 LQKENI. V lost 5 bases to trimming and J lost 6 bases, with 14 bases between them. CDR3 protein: CASSDANTVNTIYF. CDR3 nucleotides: TGTGCCAGCTCAGACGCTAACACCGTAAACACCATATATTTT.

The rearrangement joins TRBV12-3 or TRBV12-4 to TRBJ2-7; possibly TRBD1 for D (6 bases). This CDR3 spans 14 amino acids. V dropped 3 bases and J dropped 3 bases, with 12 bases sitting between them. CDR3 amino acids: CASSLGQTHYEQYF. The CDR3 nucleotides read TGTGCCAGCAGTTTGGGACAAACCCACTACGAGCAGTACTTC.

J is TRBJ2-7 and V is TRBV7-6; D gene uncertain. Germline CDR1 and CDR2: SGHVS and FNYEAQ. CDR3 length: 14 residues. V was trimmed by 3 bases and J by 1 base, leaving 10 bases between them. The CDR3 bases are TGTGCCAGCAGCTTGTTTCCTGAATCCTACGAGCAGTACTTC. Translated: CASSLFPESYEQYF.

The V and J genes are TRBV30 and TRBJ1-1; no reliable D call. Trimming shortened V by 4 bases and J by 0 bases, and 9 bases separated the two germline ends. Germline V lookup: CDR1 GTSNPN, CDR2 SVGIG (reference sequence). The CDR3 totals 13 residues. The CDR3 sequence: CAWNLGLNTEAFF. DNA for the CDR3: TGTGCCTGGAACCTGGGTCTGAACACTGAAGCTTTCTTT. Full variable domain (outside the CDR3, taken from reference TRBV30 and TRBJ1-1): SQTIHQWPATLVQPVGSPLSLECTVEGTSNPNLYWYRQAAGRGLQLLFYSVGIGQISSEVPQNLSASRPQDRQFILSSKKLLLSDSGFYLCAWNLGLNTEAFFGQGTRLTVV.

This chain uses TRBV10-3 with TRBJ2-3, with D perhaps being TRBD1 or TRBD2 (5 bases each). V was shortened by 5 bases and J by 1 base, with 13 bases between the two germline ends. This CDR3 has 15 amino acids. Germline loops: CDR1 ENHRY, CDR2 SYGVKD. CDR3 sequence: CAISNQGARTDTQYF. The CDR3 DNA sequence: TGTGCCATCAGTAACCAGGGAGCCCGCACAGATACGCAGTATTTT.